Listed below are T cell receptor beta chains from one sample, sequenced in a study of blood T cells in healthy people across ages. TCRdb re-derived calls from the 5' RACE reads in MiXCR, one entry per CDR3 protein. The repertoire consists of about 400,000 distinct CDR3 sequences, with roughly half occurring once and the leading ten covering over 40%. The sample was blood. Every receptor here comes from a man in his fifties or sixties in good health. CDR3s include the opening cysteine and the closing phenylalanine or tryptophan. A D gene is named only where the DNA matches it firmly. Size values are once, few and many counts, or a class for expanded clones, and some rows have none.

J: TRBJ2-7; V: TRBV20-1; size: NA; D: NA; CDR3: CSAALVGLKSPYEQYF; DNA: TGCAGTGCCGCGTTGGTGGGACTCAAAAGTCCCTACGAGCAGTACTTC
J: TRBJ2-3; V: TRBV28; size: few; D: TRBD2; CDR3: CASSLLTSGGSTDTQYF; DNA: TGTGCCAGCAGTTTATTGACTAGCGGGGGTAGCACAGATACGCAGTATTTT
J: TRBJ2-7; V: TRBV14; size: many; D: NA; CDR3: CASSQGGYNNEQYF; DNA: TGTGCCAGCAGTCAGGGGGGGTACAACAATGAGCAGTACTTC
J: TRBJ1-2; V: TRBV7-2; size: few; D: NA; CDR3: CASSLEGGHSTYGYTF; DNA: TGTGCCAGCAGCTTAGAGGGGGGGCACAGCACCTATGGCTACACCTTC
J: TRBJ2-2; V: TRBV6-5; size: once; D: TRBD2; CDR3: CASSYTRGVNTGELFF; DNA: TGTGCCAGCAGTTACACGCGGGGGGTAAACACCGGGGAGCTGTTTTTT
J: TRBJ2-4; V: TRBV20-1; size: few; D: TRBD1; CDR3: CSARAPQGVKNIQYF; DNA: TGCAGTGCTAGAGCCCCACAGGGGGTCAAAAACATTCAGTACTTC
J: TRBJ2-2; V: TRBV28; size: few; D: TRBD1; CDR3: CASRDWTGNTGELFF; DNA: TGTGCCAGCAGGGATTGGACAGGGAACACCGGGGAGCTGTTTTTT
J: TRBJ2-4; V: TRBV7-2; size: many; D: NA; CDR3: CASSHGPGGNIQYF; DNA: TGTGCCAGCAGCCACGGGCCGGGCGGAAACATTCAGTACTTC
J: TRBJ2-1; V: TRBV11-2; size: NA; D: TRBD2; CDR3: CASSLVISASGRAGEQFF; DNA: TGTGCCAGCAGCTTAGTTATATCGGCTAGCGGGAGGGCCGGTGAGCAGTTCTTC
J: TRBJ2-3; V: TRBV7-2; size: NA; D: NA; CDR3: CASSLAVWRPGDTQYF; DNA: TGTGCCAGCAGCTTAGCTGTTTGGAGGCCGGGGGATACGCAGTATTTT
J: TRBJ1-2; V: TRBV27; size: NA; D: NA; CDR3: CASSFSRGVGGCTF; DNA: TGTGCCAGCAGTTTCTCAAGAGGGGTGGGTGGCTGCACCTTC